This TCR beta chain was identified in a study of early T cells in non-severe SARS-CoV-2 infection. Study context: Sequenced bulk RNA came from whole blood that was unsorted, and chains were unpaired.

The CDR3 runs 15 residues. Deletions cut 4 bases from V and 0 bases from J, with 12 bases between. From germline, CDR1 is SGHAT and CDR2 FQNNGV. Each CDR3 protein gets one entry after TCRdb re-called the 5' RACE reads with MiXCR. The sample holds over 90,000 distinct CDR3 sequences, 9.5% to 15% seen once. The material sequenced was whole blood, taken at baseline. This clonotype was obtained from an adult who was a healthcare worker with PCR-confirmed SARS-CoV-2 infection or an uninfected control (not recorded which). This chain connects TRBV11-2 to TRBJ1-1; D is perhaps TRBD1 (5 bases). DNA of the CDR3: TGTGCCAGCAGCTCAGCAGGGTCATTGAACACTGAAGCTTTCTTT. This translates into CASSSAGSLNTEAFF.